The rows below give T cell receptor beta chains drawn from one sample of a study of molecular identifiers for immune sequencing clone quantification. MiXCR was run by TCRdb on the PCR reads, yielding one entry per CDR3 protein. The data show some 97,000 distinct CDR3 sequences, 20% to 25% seen once. Material: naive CD8+ T cells from blood, with Jurkat cell RNA spiked in. These receptors were collected from a human donor in good health. Some libraries in this study had Jurkat cell RNA spiked in. Each CDR3 is given without its conserved first and last residue.

TRBJ2-2	12	TRBV5-4	ASSLAPGTGELF
TRBJ2-2	12	TRBV7-6	ASSFRGNTGELF
TRBJ2-1	14	TRBV4-1	ASSHGGGTSYNEQF
TRBJ2-1	13	TRBV11-2	ASSPVWDTNNEQF
TRBJ1-1	11	TRBV12-3/TRBV12-4	ASSFDAQGAAF
TRBJ2-5	14	TRBV5-6	ASSTGRQGIGETQY
TRBJ1-2	14	TRBV6-5	ASSYPEDRLIYGYT
TRBJ2-7	17	TRBV14	ASSQGKEASGSVLVEQY
TRBJ2-2	9	TRBV30	AWRWSGELF
TRBJ1-2	14	TRBV3-1	ASSQPLTGGRYGYT
TRBJ2-3	11	TRBV28	ASSRGGRDTQY
TRBJ1-1	9	TRBV2	AMDRNTEAF